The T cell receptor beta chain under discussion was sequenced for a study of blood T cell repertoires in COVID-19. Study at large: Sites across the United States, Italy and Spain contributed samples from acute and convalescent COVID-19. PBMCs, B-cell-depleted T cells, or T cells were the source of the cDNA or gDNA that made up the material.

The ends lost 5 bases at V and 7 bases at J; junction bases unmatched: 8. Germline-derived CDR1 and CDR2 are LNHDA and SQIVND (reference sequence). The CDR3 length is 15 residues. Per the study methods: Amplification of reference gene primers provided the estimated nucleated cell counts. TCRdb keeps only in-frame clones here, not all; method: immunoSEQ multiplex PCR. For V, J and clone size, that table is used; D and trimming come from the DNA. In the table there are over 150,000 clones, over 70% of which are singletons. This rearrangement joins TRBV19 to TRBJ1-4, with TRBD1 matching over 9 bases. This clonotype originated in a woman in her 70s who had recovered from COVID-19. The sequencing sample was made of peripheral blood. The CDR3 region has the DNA TGTGCCAGTAGTGCGGGACAGGGCCCCACTGAAAAACTGTTTTTT. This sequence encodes CASSAGQGPTEKLFF.